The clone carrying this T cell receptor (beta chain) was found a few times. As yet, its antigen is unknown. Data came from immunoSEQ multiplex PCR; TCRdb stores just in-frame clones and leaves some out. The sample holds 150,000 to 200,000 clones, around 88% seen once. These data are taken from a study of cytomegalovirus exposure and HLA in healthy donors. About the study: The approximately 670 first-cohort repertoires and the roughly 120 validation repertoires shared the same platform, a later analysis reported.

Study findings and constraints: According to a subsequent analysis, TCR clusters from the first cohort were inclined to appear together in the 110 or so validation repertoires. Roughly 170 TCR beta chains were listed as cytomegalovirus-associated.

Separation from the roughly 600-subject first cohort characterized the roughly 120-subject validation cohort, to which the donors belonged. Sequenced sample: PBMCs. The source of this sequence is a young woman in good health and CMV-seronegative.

The CDR3 bases are TGTGCCAGCAGCTTTCCCAGAGGAGCCTACTACGAGCAGTACTTC. It yields the protein CASSFPRGAYYEQYF. The V gene is TRBV11-2, the J gene TRBJ2-7, with D hard to call. The CDR3 is 15 residues long. The germline V gene has CDR1 SGHAT and CDR2 FQNNGV. Trimming took 3 bases from V and 3 from J, leaving 15 bases between them.